Given below is one T cell receptor beta chain in context. The sample is drawn from a study of CD8 T cells in Susac syndrome. Trimming stripped 3 bases from V and 3 bases from J, with 14 bases between. The length of the CDR3 is 16 residues. Germline loops: CDR1 MNHEY, CDR2 SVGAGI. Random hexamers were used to reverse transcribe the RNA input (about 0.5 to 1 ug). The TCR beta CDR3 was amplified by immunoSEQ multiplex PCR across 54 Vbeta, 13 Jbeta. TCRdb called the immunoSEQ multiplex PCR reads again in MiXCR, with one record for every CDR3 protein. The repertoire holds a few hundred thousand distinct CDR3 sequences, with 85% as singletons.

Material for sequencing was CD8+ T cells from PBMCs. J is TRBJ2-2 and V is TRBV6-5, with D perhaps matching TRBD1 or TRBD2 (5 bases each). The sequence came from a human donor with multiple sclerosis. CDR3 nucleotides: TGTGCCAGCAGTTATTCCGGGGCCCTGGACACCGGGGAGCTGTTTTTT. It is translated as CASSYSGALDTGELFF.